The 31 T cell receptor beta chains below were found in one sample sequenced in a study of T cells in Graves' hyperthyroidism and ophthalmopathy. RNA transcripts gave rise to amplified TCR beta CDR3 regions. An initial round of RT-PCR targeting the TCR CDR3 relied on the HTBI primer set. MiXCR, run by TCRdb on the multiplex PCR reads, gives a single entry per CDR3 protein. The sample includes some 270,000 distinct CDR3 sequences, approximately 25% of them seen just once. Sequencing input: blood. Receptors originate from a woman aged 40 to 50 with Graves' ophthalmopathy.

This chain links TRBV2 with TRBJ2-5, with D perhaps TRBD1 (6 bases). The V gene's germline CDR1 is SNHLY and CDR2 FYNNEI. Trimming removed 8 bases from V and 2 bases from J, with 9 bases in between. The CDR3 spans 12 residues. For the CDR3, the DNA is TGTGCCAGCTACGGGACACAAGAGACCCAGTACTTC. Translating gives CASYGTQETQYF.

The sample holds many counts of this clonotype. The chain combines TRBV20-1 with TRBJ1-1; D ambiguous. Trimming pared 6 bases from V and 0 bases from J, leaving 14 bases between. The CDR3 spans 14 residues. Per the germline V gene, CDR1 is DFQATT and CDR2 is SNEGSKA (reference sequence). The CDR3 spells CSARPGAMNTEAFF. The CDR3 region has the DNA TGCAGTGCGAGACCGGGCGCCATGAACACTGAAGCTTTCTTT.

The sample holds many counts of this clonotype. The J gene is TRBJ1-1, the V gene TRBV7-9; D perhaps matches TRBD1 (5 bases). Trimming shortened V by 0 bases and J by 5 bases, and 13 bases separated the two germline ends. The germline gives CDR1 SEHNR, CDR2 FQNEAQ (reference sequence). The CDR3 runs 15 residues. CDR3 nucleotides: TGTGCCAGCAGCTTAGCGCGCCAGGGAGGTACTGAAGCTTTCTTT. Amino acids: CASSLARQGGTEAFF.

The CDR3 here is CSASPFGSSQYEQYF. The DNA for the CDR3 is TGCAGTGCCTCTCCTTTCGGGTCGAGTCAATACGAGCAGTACTTC. The V call is TRBV20-1, the J call TRBJ2-7, with D unclear. The CDR3 is made up of 15 amino acids. Trimming took 6 bases from V and 4 from J, leaving 22 bases between them. The germline gives CDR1 DFQATT, CDR2 SNEGSKA (reference sequence).

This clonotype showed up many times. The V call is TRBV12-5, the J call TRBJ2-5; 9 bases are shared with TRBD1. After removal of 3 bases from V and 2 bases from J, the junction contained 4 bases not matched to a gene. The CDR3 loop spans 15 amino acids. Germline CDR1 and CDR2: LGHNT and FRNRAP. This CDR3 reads CASGLGTGTQETQYF. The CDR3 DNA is TGTGCTAGTGGTTTAGGGACAGGGACGCAAGAGACCCAGTACTTC.

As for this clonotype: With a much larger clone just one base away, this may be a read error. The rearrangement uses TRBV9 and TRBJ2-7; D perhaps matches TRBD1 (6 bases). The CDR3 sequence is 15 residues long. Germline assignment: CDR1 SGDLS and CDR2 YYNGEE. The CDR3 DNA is TGTGTCAGCAGCGCCTTCCGGGACAACTCCTACGAGCAGTACTTC. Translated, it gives CVSSAFRDNSYEQYF.

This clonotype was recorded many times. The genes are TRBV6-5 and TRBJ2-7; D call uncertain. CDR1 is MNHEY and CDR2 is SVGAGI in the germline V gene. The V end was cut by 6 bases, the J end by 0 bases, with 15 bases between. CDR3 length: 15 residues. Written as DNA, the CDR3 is TGTGCCAGCAGCCGTTGGACGCCGAGCTCCTACGAGCAGTACTTC. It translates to CASSRWTPSSYEQYF.

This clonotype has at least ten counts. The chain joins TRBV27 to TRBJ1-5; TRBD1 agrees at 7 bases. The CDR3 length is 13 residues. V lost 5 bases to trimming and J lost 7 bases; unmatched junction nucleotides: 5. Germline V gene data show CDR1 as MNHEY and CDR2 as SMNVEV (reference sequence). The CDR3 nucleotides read TGTGCCAGCAGTGGGCCAGGGGGACAGCCCCAGCATTTT. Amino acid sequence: CASSGPGGQPQHF.

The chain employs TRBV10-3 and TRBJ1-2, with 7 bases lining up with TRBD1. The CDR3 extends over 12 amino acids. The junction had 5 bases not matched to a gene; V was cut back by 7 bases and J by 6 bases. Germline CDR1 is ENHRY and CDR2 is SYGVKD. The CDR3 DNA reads TGTGCCATCAAGGGGGCCGATAATGGCTACACCTTC. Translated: CAIKGADNGYTF.

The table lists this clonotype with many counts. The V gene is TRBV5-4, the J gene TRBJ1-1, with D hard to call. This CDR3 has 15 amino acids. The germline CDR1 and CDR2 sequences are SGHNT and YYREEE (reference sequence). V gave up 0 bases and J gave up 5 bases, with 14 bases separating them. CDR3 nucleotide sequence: TGTGCCAGCAGCTTGGTGGGGTCTGGGGATACTGAAGCTTTCTTT. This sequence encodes CASSLVGSGDTEAFF.

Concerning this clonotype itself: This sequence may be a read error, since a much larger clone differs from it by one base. In nucleotides, the CDR3 is TGTGCCATCAGTGACTCAAGAGACCAGGGCCACACCTTC. It is translated as CAISDSRDQGHTF. This chain joins TRBV10-3 and TRBJ1-2, with a tentative D call TRBD1 (5 bases). Trimming removed 3 bases from V and 12 bases from J, with 17 bases in between. CDR3 length: 13 residues. From germline, CDR1 is ENHRY and CDR2 SYGVKD.

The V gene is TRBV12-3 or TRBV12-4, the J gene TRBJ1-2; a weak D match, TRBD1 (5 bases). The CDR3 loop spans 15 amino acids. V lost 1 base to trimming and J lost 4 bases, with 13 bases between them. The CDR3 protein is CASSLDRQGLYGYTF. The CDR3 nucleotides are TGTGCCAGCAGTTTAGATCGCCAGGGACTCTATGGCTACACCTTC.

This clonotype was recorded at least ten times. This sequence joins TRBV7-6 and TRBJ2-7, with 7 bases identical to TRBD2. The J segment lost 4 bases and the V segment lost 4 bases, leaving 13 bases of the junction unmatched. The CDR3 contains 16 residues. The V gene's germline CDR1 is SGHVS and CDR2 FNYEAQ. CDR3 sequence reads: CASSSPGAGVVYEQYF. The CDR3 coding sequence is TGTGCCAGCAGCTCACCTGGGGCGGGAGTCGTTTACGAGCAGTACTTC. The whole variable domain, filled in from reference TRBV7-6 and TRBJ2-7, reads GAGVSQSPRYKVTKRGQDVALRCDPISGHVSLYWYRQALGQGPEFLTYFNYEAQQDKSGLPNDRFSAERPEGSISTLTIQRTEQRDSAMYRCASSSPGAGVVYEQYFGPGTRLTVT.

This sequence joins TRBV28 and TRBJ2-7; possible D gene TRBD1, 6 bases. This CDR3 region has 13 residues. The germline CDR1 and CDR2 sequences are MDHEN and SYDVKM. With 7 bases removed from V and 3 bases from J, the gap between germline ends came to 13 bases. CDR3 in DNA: TGTGCCAGCACCCGGGGCAGGGGCTACGAGCAGTACTTC. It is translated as CASTRGRGYEQYF.

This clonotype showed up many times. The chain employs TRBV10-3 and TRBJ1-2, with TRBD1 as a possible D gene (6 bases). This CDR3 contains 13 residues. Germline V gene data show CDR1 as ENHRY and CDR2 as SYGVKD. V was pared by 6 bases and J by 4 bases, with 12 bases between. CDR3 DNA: TGTGCCATCAGCTCAGGGGTCGGCTATGGCTACACCTTC. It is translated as CAISSGVGYGYTF.

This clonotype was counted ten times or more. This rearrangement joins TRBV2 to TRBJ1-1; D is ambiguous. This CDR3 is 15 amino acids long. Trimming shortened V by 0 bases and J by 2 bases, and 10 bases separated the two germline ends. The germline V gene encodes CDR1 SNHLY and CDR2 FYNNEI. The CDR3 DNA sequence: TGTGCCAGCAGTGAAGCAGCGGGCCTCAACACTGAAGCTTTCTTT. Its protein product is CASSEAAGLNTEAFF.

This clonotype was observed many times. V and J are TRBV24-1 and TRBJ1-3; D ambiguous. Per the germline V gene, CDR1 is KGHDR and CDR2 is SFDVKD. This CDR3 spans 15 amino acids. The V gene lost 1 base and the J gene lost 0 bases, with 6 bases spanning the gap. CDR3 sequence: CATSDFRDSGNTIYF. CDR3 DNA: TGTGCCACCAGTGATTTTCGTGACTCTGGAAACACCATATATTTT.

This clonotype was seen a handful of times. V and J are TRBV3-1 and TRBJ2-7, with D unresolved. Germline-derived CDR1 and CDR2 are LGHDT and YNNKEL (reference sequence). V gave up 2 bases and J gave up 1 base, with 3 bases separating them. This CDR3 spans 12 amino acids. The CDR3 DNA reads TGTGCCAGCAGCCAACGATCCTACGAGCAGTACTTC. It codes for CASSQRSYEQYF.

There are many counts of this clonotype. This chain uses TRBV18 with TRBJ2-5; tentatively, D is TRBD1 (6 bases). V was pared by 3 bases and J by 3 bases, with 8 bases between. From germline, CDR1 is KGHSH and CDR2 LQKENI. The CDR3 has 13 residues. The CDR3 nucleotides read TGTGCCAGCTCACCGCGACAGGAAGAGACCCAGTACTTC. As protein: CASSPRQEETQYF.

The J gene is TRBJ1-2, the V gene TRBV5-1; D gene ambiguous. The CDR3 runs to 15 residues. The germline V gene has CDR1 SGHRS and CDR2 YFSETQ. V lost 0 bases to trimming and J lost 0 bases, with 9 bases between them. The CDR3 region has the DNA TGCGCCAGCAGCTTGGAGAGTCATACTAACTATGGCTACACCTTC. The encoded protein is CASSLESHTNYGYTF.

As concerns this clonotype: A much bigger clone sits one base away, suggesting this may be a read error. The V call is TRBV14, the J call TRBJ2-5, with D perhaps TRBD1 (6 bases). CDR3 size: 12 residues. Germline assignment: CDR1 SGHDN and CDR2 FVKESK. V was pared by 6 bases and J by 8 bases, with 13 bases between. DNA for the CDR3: TGTGCCAGCAGGCAGGACAGAATCACCCAGTACTTC. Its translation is CASRQDRITQYF.

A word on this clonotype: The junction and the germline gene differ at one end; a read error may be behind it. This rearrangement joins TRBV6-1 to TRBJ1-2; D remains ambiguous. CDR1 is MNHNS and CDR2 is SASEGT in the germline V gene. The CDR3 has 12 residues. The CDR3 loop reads CASIEIGVGYNF. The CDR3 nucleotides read TGTGCCAGCATTGAAATTGGGGTAGGCTACAACTTC.

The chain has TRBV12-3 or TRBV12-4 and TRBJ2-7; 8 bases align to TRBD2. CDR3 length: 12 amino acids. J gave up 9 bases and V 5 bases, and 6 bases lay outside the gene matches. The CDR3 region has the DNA TGTGCCAGCAGTCACCGGACTAGCACGCAGTACTTC. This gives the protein CASSHRTSTQYF.

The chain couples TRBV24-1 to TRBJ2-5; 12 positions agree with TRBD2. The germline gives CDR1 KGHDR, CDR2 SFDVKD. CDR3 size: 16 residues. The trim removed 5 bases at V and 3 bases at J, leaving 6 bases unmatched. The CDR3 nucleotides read TGTGCCACCAGTGTAGCTAGCGGGAGGGTGAAAGAGACCCAGTACTTC. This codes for CATSVASGRVKETQYF.

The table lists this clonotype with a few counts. CDR3 protein: CASSYSRRSNQPQHF. The CDR3 region has the DNA TGTGCCAGCAGTTATAGCCGGAGGAGCAATCAGCCCCAGCATTTT. The rearrangement links TRBV6-5 to TRBJ1-5; D gene unclear. Trimming stripped 3 bases from V and 1 base from J, with 10 bases between. The CDR3 covers 15 residues. Germline V gene data show CDR1 as MNHEY and CDR2 as SVGAGI.

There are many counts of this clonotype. The CDR3 region is CASSPSSGSGRAPKTQYF. Here the CDR3 DNA reads TGTGCCAGCAGTCCATCCAGTGGGAGCGGGAGGGCCCCGAAGACCCAGTACTTC. V usage is TRBV28 and J usage is TRBJ2-5, with 10 nucleotides matching TRBD2. Germline-derived CDR1 and CDR2 are MDHEN and SYDVKM. The V segment lost 5 bases and the J segment 6 bases; nucleotides outside the gene matches: 18. The CDR3 length is 18 residues.

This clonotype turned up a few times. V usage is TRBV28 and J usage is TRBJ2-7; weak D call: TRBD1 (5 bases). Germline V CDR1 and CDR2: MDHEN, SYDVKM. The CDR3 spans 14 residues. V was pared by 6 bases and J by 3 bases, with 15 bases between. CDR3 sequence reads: CASSGTGRYYEQYF. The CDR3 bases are TGTGCCAGCAGCGGAACAGGAAGGTACTACGAGCAGTACTTC.

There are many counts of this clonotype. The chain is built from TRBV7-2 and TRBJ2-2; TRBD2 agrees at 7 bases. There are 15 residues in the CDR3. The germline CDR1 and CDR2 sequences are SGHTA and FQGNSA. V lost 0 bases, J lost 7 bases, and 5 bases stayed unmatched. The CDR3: CASSLASGNVGELFF. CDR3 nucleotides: TGTGCCAGCAGCTTAGCCAGCGGGAATGTCGGGGAGCTGTTTTTT.

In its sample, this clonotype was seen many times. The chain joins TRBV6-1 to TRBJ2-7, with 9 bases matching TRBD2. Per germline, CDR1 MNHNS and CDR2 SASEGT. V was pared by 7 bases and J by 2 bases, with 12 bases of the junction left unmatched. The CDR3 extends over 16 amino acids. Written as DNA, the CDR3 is TGTGCCAGCAAACCTAGCGGGACCCGTTCTACCTACGAGCAGTACTTC. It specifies CASKPSGTRSTYEQYF.

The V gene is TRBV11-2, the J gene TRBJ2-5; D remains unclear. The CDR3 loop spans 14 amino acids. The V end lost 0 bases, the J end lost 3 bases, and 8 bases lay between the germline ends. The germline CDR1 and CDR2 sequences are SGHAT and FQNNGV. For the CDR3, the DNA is TGTGCCAGCAGCTTAGATCGAATGAAAGAGACCCAGTACTTC. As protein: CASSLDRMKETQYF.

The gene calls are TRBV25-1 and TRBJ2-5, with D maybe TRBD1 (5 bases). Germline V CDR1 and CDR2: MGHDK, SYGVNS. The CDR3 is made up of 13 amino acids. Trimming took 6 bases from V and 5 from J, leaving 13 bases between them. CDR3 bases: TGTGCCAGCAGAGAGCAGGGTTCGGAGACCCAGTACTTC. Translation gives CASREQGSETQYF.